These T cell receptor beta chains were read from a single sample in a study of early T cells in non-severe SARS-CoV-2 infection. TCRdb fed the 5' RACE reads into MiXCR, producing one record per CDR3 protein. The top ten clones hold about 1.7% of a sample with 55,000 to 70,000 distinct CDR3 sequences, over 9% of them seen once. The sample was whole blood. These receptors all stem from an adult who was a healthcare worker with PCR-confirmed SARS-CoV-2 infection or an uninfected control (not recorded which). Each CDR3 is given with its conserved first and last residue. The order of the fields is clone size, J gene, V gene, D gene, CDR3 DNA, CDR3 protein. A D gene is named only where the DNA matches it firmly. Size is omitted from some rows. Given values are once, few, many or a class for expanded clones.

clone size: -; J gene: TRBJ2-1; V gene: TRBV2; D gene: -; CDR3 DNA: TGTGCCAGCAGTGAATGGAATGAGCAGTTCTTC; CDR3 protein: CASSEWNEQFF
clone size: many; J gene: TRBJ2-1; V gene: TRBV7-9; D gene: TRBD2; CDR3 DNA: TGTGCCAGCAGCAGACTAGCGGGGTTAAATGAGCAGTTCTTC; CDR3 protein: CASSRLAGLNEQFF
clone size: many; J gene: TRBJ2-5; V gene: TRBV5-1; D gene: -; CDR3 DNA: TGCGCCAGCAGCTTGGTGGGGGTGATGGAGACCCAGTACTTC; CDR3 protein: CASSLVGVMETQYF
clone size: few; J gene: TRBJ2-1; V gene: TRBV10-1; D gene: -; CDR3 DNA: TGCGCCAGCAGTAGTACGTTGGCTGAGCAGTTCTTC; CDR3 protein: CASSSTLAEQFF
clone size: -; J gene: TRBJ1-2; V gene: TRBV2; D gene: -; CDR3 DNA: TGTGCCAGCAGTGAGGTTGGGAGCTATGGCTACACCTTC; CDR3 protein: CASSEVGSYGYTF
clone size: -; J gene: TRBJ2-7; V gene: TRBV2; D gene: -; CDR3 DNA: TGTGCCACGGCCGCTCTCCCTTCCTACGAGCAGTACTTC; CDR3 protein: CATAALPSYEQYF
clone size: -; J gene: TRBJ2-1; V gene: TRBV6-2/TRBV6-3; D gene: TRBD2; CDR3 DNA: TGTGCCAGCAGTTACCGAGCGGGGGCGGGTTTCTCATACAATGAGCAGTTCTTC; CDR3 protein: CASSYRAGAGFSYNEQFF
clone size: few; J gene: TRBJ2-3; V gene: TRBV11-3; D gene: TRBD2; CDR3 DNA: TGTGCCAGCTCTCGGGGGGGAGACACAGATACGCAGTATTTT; CDR3 protein: CASSRGGDTDTQYF
clone size: many; J gene: TRBJ1-2; V gene: TRBV29-1; D gene: -; CDR3 DNA: TGCAGCGTTGAAGGAGGTCTGGCAGGGGGCTACACCTTC; CDR3 protein: CSVEGGLAGGYTF
clone size: few; J gene: TRBJ1-6; V gene: TRBV7-2; D gene: TRBD1; CDR3 DNA: TGTGCCAGCAGCTCGGACAGGGGACCCTCACCCCTCCACTTT; CDR3 protein: CASSSDRGPSPLHF
clone size: few; J gene: TRBJ2-2; V gene: TRBV11-2; D gene: -; CDR3 DNA: TGTGCCAGCAGCTTACGGACAGCCGTTAGCACCGGGGAGCTGTTTTTT; CDR3 protein: CASSLRTAVSTGELFF
clone size: many; J gene: TRBJ1-4; V gene: TRBV7-2; D gene: -; CDR3 DNA: TGTGCCAGCAGCTTAGGGGCGGATCGGAAACTGTTTTTT; CDR3 protein: CASSLGADRKLFF
clone size: -; J gene: TRBJ1-1; V gene: TRBV11-2; D gene: -; CDR3 DNA: TGTGCCAGCAGCTTACTTAAGTTCGGACAATCCGAGGTCGGAGCTTTCTTT; CDR3 protein: CASSLLKFGQSEVGAFF
clone size: -; J gene: TRBJ1-1; V gene: TRBV12-3/TRBV12-4; D gene: -; CDR3 DNA: TGTGCCAGCAGTTTAGGTAGACAGGCCAACACTGAAGCTTTCTTT; CDR3 protein: CASSLGRQANTEAFF
clone size: few; J gene: TRBJ1-1; V gene: TRBV7-9; D gene: TRBD1; CDR3 DNA: TGTGCCAGCAGCCCGGGGACAGCTAAGAACACTGAAGCTTTCTTT; CDR3 protein: CASSPGTAKNTEAFF
clone size: many; J gene: TRBJ2-3; V gene: TRBV7-9; D gene: -; CDR3 DNA: TGTGCCAGCAGCTTAGGCCTATCTGATACGCAGTATTTT; CDR3 protein: CASSLGLSDTQYF
clone size: many; J gene: TRBJ1-1; V gene: TRBV12-3/TRBV12-4; D gene: -; CDR3 DNA: TGTGCCAGCAGTCGCACAGTGAACACTGAAGCTTTCTTT; CDR3 protein: CASSRTVNTEAFF
clone size: many; J gene: TRBJ1-2; V gene: TRBV12-3/TRBV12-4; D gene: TRBD1; CDR3 DNA: TGTGCCAGCAGTCGAGACAGGGATGGCTACACCTTC; CDR3 protein: CASSRDRDGYTF
clone size: -; J gene: TRBJ2-7; V gene: TRBV7-9; D gene: -; CDR3 DNA: TGTGCCAGCAGCTCCTCCGGGACTGCTGACTACGAGCAGTACTTC; CDR3 protein: CASSSSGTADYEQYF
clone size: -; J gene: TRBJ1-1; V gene: TRBV7-6; D gene: -; CDR3 DNA: TGTGCCAGCAGCTTATTTTCAGGGAGTAACACTGAAGCTTTCTTT; CDR3 protein: CASSLFSGSNTEAFF
clone size: many; J gene: TRBJ1-2; V gene: TRBV5-1; D gene: -; CDR3 DNA: TGCGCCAGCAGCTTGGGGCCAGCTAACTATGGCTACACCTTC; CDR3 protein: CASSLGPANYGYTF
clone size: many; J gene: TRBJ2-3; V gene: TRBV5-1; D gene: TRBD2; CDR3 DNA: TGCGCCAGCAGCTTTCTAGCGGGGAGTGTCACAGATACGCAGTATTTT; CDR3 protein: CASSFLAGSVTDTQYF
clone size: -; J gene: TRBJ2-2; V gene: TRBV2; D gene: -; CDR3 DNA: TGTGCCAGCACGCTGGAAGACAACACCGGGGAGCTGTTTTTT; CDR3 protein: CASTLEDNTGELFF
clone size: many; J gene: TRBJ2-1; V gene: TRBV20-1; D gene: -; CDR3 DNA: TGCAGTGCTAGATCGATTTCGAGCTCCTACAATGAGCAGTTCTTC; CDR3 protein: CSARSISSSYNEQFF
clone size: -; J gene: TRBJ1-2; V gene: TRBV5-6; D gene: TRBD1; CDR3 DNA: TGTGCCAGCAGCCGGGGACAGGGGAACTATGGCTACACCTTC; CDR3 protein: CASSRGQGNYGYTF
clone size: many; J gene: TRBJ2-1; V gene: TRBV3-1; D gene: -; CDR3 DNA: TGTGCCAGCAGCCAGCCCTCGACAGTGAATGAGCAGTTCTTC; CDR3 protein: CASSQPSTVNEQFF
clone size: many; J gene: TRBJ1-2; V gene: TRBV5-1; D gene: TRBD1; CDR3 DNA: TGCGCCAGCAGCTACGGGACAGGGGATTTCTATGGCTACACCTTC; CDR3 protein: CASSYGTGDFYGYTF
clone size: many; J gene: TRBJ1-2; V gene: TRBV28; D gene: -; CDR3 DNA: TGTGCCAGCAGTTCCGATGGCTACACCTTC; CDR3 protein: CASSSDGYTF
clone size: few; J gene: TRBJ2-1; V gene: TRBV30; D gene: -; CDR3 DNA: TGTGCCTGGAGTACCAGAGGGGAGGACTACGAAAACAATGAGCAGTTCTTC; CDR3 protein: CAWSTRGEDYENNEQFF
clone size: few; J gene: TRBJ1-4; V gene: TRBV29-1; D gene: -; CDR3 DNA: TGCAGCCGGAATGAAAAACTGTTTTTT; CDR3 protein: CSRNEKLFF
clone size: -; J gene: TRBJ1-4; V gene: TRBV14; D gene: TRBD1; CDR3 DNA: TGTGCCAGCAGCACCCTACAGGGGGCTGGTGAAAAACTGTTTTTT; CDR3 protein: CASSTLQGAGEKLFF
clone size: -; J gene: TRBJ2-7; V gene: TRBV19; D gene: -; CDR3 DNA: TGTGCCAGTAGTATCTCGGGACGACTAAACGCCTACGAGCAGTACTTC; CDR3 protein: CASSISGRLNAYEQYF
clone size: many; J gene: TRBJ2-5; V gene: TRBV5-1; D gene: -; CDR3 DNA: TGCGCCAGCAGCTCCTCCGGGCTAGAGACCCAGTACTTC; CDR3 protein: CASSSSGLETQYF
clone size: many; J gene: TRBJ2-6; V gene: TRBV6-5; D gene: -; CDR3 DNA: TGTGCCAGCAGTACCCAGGTCTCTGGGGCCAACGTCCTGACTTTC; CDR3 protein: CASSTQVSGANVLTF
clone size: many; J gene: TRBJ2-7; V gene: TRBV5-1; D gene: -; CDR3 DNA: TGCGCCAGCAGCTTGGATGGGCAGGTGACCTACGAGCAGTACTTC; CDR3 protein: CASSLDGQVTYEQYF
clone size: many; J gene: TRBJ2-2; V gene: TRBV18; D gene: -; CDR3 DNA: TGTGCCAGCTCCACCGGGGCGGCGAACACCGGGGAGCTGTTTTTT; CDR3 protein: CASSTGAANTGELFF
clone size: -; J gene: TRBJ1-1; V gene: TRBV7-2; D gene: -; CDR3 DNA: TGTGCCAGCAGCGTCGACAGGAACACTGAAGCTTTCTTT; CDR3 protein: CASSVDRNTEAFF
clone size: -; J gene: TRBJ1-5; V gene: TRBV19; D gene: -; CDR3 DNA: TGTGCCAGTAGTGGAAGTGGCAATCAGCCCCAGCATTTT; CDR3 protein: CASSGSGNQPQHF
clone size: many; J gene: TRBJ1-2; V gene: TRBV5-6; D gene: -; CDR3 DNA: TGTGCCAGCAGCTTGGGGGAGGGGCGCTATGGCTACACCTTC; CDR3 protein: CASSLGEGRYGYTF
clone size: -; J gene: TRBJ1-1; V gene: TRBV2; D gene: -; CDR3 DNA: TGTGCCAGCAGTGAACGGACGGGAAACACTGAAGCTTTCTTT; CDR3 protein: CASSERTGNTEAFF
clone size: many; J gene: TRBJ1-1; V gene: TRBV5-1; D gene: TRBD1; CDR3 DNA: TGCGCCAGCAGCCGGACAGGGGACACTGAAGCTTTCTTT; CDR3 protein: CASSRTGDTEAFF
clone size: many; J gene: TRBJ1-1; V gene: TRBV10-3; D gene: TRBD1; CDR3 DNA: TGTGCCATCAGTCCGGACAGGGGGTTCACTGAAGCTTTCTTT; CDR3 protein: CAISPDRGFTEAFF
clone size: few; J gene: TRBJ2-7; V gene: TRBV2; D gene: -; CDR3 DNA: TGTGCCAGCAGCCGTAGAGCCTACGAGCAGTACTTC; CDR3 protein: CASSRRAYEQYF
clone size: many; J gene: TRBJ1-6; V gene: TRBV27; D gene: TRBD1; CDR3 DNA: TGTGCCAGCAGTTTGCAGCTCCCAGGGGGTAATTCACCCCTCCACTTT; CDR3 protein: CASSLQLPGGNSPLHF
clone size: many; J gene: TRBJ1-2; V gene: TRBV28; D gene: -; CDR3 DNA: TGTGCCAGCAGTTTTTGGGAGGGGCGCTATGGCTACACCTTC; CDR3 protein: CASSFWEGRYGYTF
clone size: -; J gene: TRBJ2-5; V gene: TRBV7-9; D gene: -; CDR3 DNA: TGTGCCAGCAGCCCTCGCCAAGAGACCCAGTACTTC; CDR3 protein: CASSPRQETQYF
clone size: -; J gene: TRBJ1-2; V gene: TRBV10-2; D gene: -; CDR3 DNA: TGCGCCAGCAGTGAACCCTTAGAATCCTATGGCTACACCTTC; CDR3 protein: CASSEPLESYGYTF
clone size: -; J gene: TRBJ2-5; V gene: TRBV7-9; D gene: TRBD2; CDR3 DNA: TGTGCCAGCAGCTTAGAACTAGCGGAGATACAAGAGACCCAGTACTTC; CDR3 protein: CASSLELAEIQETQYF
clone size: many; J gene: TRBJ2-1; V gene: TRBV19; D gene: -; CDR3 DNA: TGTGCCAGTAGTCCCCAAGGGCGCGAGCTGGGGTATGAGCAGTTCTTC; CDR3 protein: CASSPQGRELGYEQFF
clone size: few; J gene: TRBJ2-2; V gene: TRBV15; D gene: -; CDR3 DNA: TGTGCCACCAGCAGAGATCGGGGGAACACCGGGGAGCTGTTTTTT; CDR3 protein: CATSRDRGNTGELFF
clone size: many; J gene: TRBJ2-2; V gene: TRBV10-2; D gene: -; CDR3 DNA: TGCGCCAGCAGTGAGTCAGGGAACACCGGGGAGCTGTTTTTT; CDR3 protein: CASSESGNTGELFF
clone size: -; J gene: TRBJ2-3; V gene: TRBV29-1; D gene: -; CDR3 DNA: TGCAGCATACGGCTTCACCAAAACACAGATACGCAGTATTTT; CDR3 protein: CSIRLHQNTDTQYF
clone size: few; J gene: TRBJ1-4; V gene: TRBV12-3/TRBV12-4; D gene: TRBD1; CDR3 DNA: TGTGCCAGCAGCAGGGACAGGGGGGAAAAACTGTTTTTT; CDR3 protein: CASSRDRGEKLFF